The 28 T cell receptor beta chains in this list originate from one sample, sequenced in a study of PD-L1 blockade in urothelial cancer. Indicated time point: pretreatment peripheral blood. Measured with immunoSEQ multiplex PCR; TCRdb has only the in-frame clones, and not every one. Of 85,000 to 95,000 clones listed, about 89% are singletons. The sequencing used PBMCs, collected around atezolizumab (anti-PD-L1) treatment. Every receptor here comes from an elderly woman with urothelial cancer.

This clone was observed a handful of times. The chain links TRBV30 to TRBJ1-4; D unclear. Germline loops: CDR1 GTSNPN, CDR2 SVGIG (reference sequence). There are 16 residues in the CDR3. The ends were cut back, 4 bases at V and 0 bases at J, with 15 bases in the middle. In nucleotides, the CDR3 is TGTGCCTGGAAATCGAGTTTGCGCGCAACTAATGAAAAACTGTTTTTT. It translates to CAWKSSLRATNEKLFF.

This chain connects TRBV6-4 to TRBJ2-1, with 7 bases aligning to TRBD2. The CDR3 loop spans 13 amino acids. The germline V gene encodes CDR1 MRHNA and CDR2 SNTAGT. Trimming removed 8 bases from V and 3 bases from J; junction bases left unmatched: 4. CDR3 sequence: CASRGDYYNEQFF. In nucleotides, the CDR3 is TGTGCCAGCCGCGGGGACTACTACAATGAGCAGTTCTTC.

The CDR3 coding sequence is TGTGCCAGCAGTGGGCGAGGGACAGGTAGAGCCGGGGAGCTGTTTTTT. Amino acids: CASSGRGTGRAGELFF. The chain carries TRBV6-1 and TRBJ2-2, with 8 bases that match TRBD1. Germline values: CDR1 MNHNS, CDR2 SASEGT. The CDR3 runs to 16 residues. With 4 bases clipped from V and 6 bases from J, the junction kept 10 bases outside the gene matches.

The rearrangement uses TRBV18 and TRBJ2-1; tentative D call: TRBD1 (6 bases). The germline CDR1 and CDR2 sequences are KGHSH and LQKENI. CDR3 size: 14 residues. Trimming cost V 5 bases and J 8 bases, with 16 bases left between them. DNA for the CDR3: TGTGCCAGCTCAAGTCCGGGACAAGTCCATGAGCAGTTCTTC. Translated: CASSSPGQVHEQFF.

Here the CDR3 DNA reads TGTGCCAGCGAGAGGGTCCCTAATGAAAAACTGTTTTTT. Protein product: CASERVPNEKLFF. V gene TRBV6-1 combines with J gene TRBJ1-4; no definite D call. Germline CDR1 is MNHNS and CDR2 is SASEGT. CDR3 size: 13 residues. Trimming removed 8 bases from V and 3 bases from J, with 10 bases in between.

This chain joins TRBV14 and TRBJ1-3; D call uncertain. V lost 2 bases and J lost 1, with 3 bases in between. This CDR3 is built from 13 residues. Germline lookup yields CDR1 SGHDN and CDR2 FVKESK. CDR3 residues: CASSQRSGNTIYF. Written as DNA, the CDR3 is TGTGCCAGCAGCCAACGGTCTGGAAACACCATATATTTT.

This clone is a singleton in its sample. V is TRBV7-9 and J is TRBJ2-7; 8 positions agree with TRBD1. Germline CDR1 is SEHNR and CDR2 is FQNEAQ (reference sequence). The CDR3 has 16 residues. Trimming removed 8 bases from V and 3 bases from J; junction bases left unmatched: 15. In DNA, the CDR3 is TGTGCCAGCGCTCGTTTTGGGGACAGGATAAACTACGAGCAGTACTTC. This translates into CASARFGDRINYEQYF.

This chain connects TRBV11-2 to TRBJ2-7; D unresolved. This CDR3 contains 13 residues. Trimming left V 1 base short and J 9 bases short, with 13 bases between. The germline V gene encodes CDR1 SGHAT and CDR2 FQNNGV. The CDR3 reads CASSLGGGGGQYF. For the CDR3, the DNA is TGTGCCAGCAGCTTAGGTGGCGGCGGTGGGCAGTACTTC.

This sequence joins TRBV9 and TRBJ1-3, with 10 bases lining up with TRBD1. The CDR3 spans 16 residues. With V trimmed by 3 bases and J by 0 bases, 3 bases remained unmatched. Germline CDR1 and CDR2: SGDLS and YYNGEE. The CDR3 sequence is CASSAGQGYSGNTIYF. The CDR3 DNA reads as TGTGCCAGCAGCGCGGGACAGGGGTACTCTGGAAACACCATATATTTT.

This clone is a singleton in its sample. This rearrangement joins TRBV10-3 to TRBJ1-4; TRBD1 agrees at 8 bases. J lost 8 bases, V lost 8 bases, and 4 bases had no gene match. CDR1 and CDR2 from the germline V gene are ENHRY and SYGVKD. The CDR3 runs 12 residues. Here the CDR3 reads CAIGRGREKLFF. The CDR3 bases are TGTGCCATCGGCAGGGGGCGAGAAAAACTGTTTTTT.

The rearrangement uses TRBV7-2 and TRBJ2-7; 7 positions match TRBD1. The trim removed 1 base at V and 0 bases at J, leaving 3 bases unmatched. Germline-derived CDR1 and CDR2 are SGHTA and FQGNSA. The CDR3 runs to 15 residues. CDR3: CASSLVTGNSYEQYF. The CDR3 bases are TGTGCCAGCAGCTTAGTGACAGGGAACTCCTACGAGCAGTACTTC.

This chain connects TRBV6-5 to TRBJ1-1; the D gene is possibly TRBD1 (5 bases). The CDR3 extends over 13 amino acids. Germline V gives CDR1 MNHEY, CDR2 SVGAGI. The V gene lost 5 bases and the J gene lost 5 bases, with 12 bases spanning the gap. The CDR3 sequence: CASSTGTPTEAFF. The CDR3 bases are TGTGCCAGCAGTACGGGGACTCCGACTGAAGCTTTCTTT.

The chain uses TRBV21-1 and TRBJ2-2; no DNA check was done on the table's D call, TRBD1. TRBV21-1 is a documented pseudogene. The CDR3 runs 18 residues. The CDR3 coding sequence is TGTGCCAGCAGCAAAGAAAGAGCACAGGGGTCGAGTACCGGGGAGCTGTTTTTT. It specifies CASSKERAQGSSTGELFF.

The J gene is TRBJ1-5, the V gene TRBV18; 12 positions agree with TRBD1. Unmatched junction bases numbered 5, after V lost 0 bases and J lost 2 bases. The CDR3 loop spans 18 amino acids. In germline, CDR1 is KGHSH, CDR2 LQKENI. CDR3 region: CASSPPGTGGLGNQPQHF. DNA of the CDR3: TGTGCCAGCTCACCACCGGGGACAGGGGGCTTGGGCAATCAGCCCCAGCATTTT.

This chain joins TRBV6-5 and TRBJ1-2; the D is unclear. CDR1 is MNHEY and CDR2 is SVGAGI in the germline V gene. V was pared by 10 bases and J by 4 bases, with 10 bases between. The CDR3 consists of 11 residues. The DNA of the CDR3 is TGTGCCACCCAGGCCCCCTATGGCTACACCTTC. The encoded protein is CATQAPYGYTF.

The V call is TRBV7-9, the J call TRBJ2-7, with 9 bases fitting TRBD1. The CDR3 sequence is 15 residues long. The V gene end was trimmed by 5 bases and the J gene end by 4 bases; junction bases not matched to a gene: 9. Germline CDR1 is SEHNR and CDR2 is FQNEAQ (reference sequence). This CDR3 is CASSNHYRGLYEQYF. CDR3 sequence (DNA): TGTGCCAGCAGCAATCATTACAGGGGGCTATACGAGCAGTACTTC. Combining the CDR3 with reference TRBV7-9 and TRBJ2-7 gives the whole variable domain DTGVSQNPRHKITKRGQNVTFRCDPISEHNRLYWYRQTLGQGPEFLTYFQNEAQLEKSRLLSDRFSAERPKGSFSTLEIQRTEQGDSAMYLCASSNHYRGLYEQYFGPGTRLTVT.

The table lists this clone with a few counts. This chain links TRBV2 with TRBJ1-1, with D maybe TRBD1 (5 bases). Germline V CDR1 and CDR2: SNHLY, FYNNEI. Trimming cost V 4 bases and J 1 base, with 7 bases left between them. The CDR3 totals 13 residues. The CDR3 DNA follows: TGTGCCAGCAGTGGCGGGGGGAACACTGAAGCTTTCTTT. Its translation is CASSGGGNTEAFF.

CDR3 sequence: CASSGGNSGNQPQHF. The CDR3 nucleotides are TGTGCCAGCTCAGGCGGGAATTCGGGCAATCAGCCCCAGCATTTT. The chain links TRBV18 to TRBJ1-5; D is unclear. V shed 5 bases and J shed 2 bases, with 13 bases lying between them. The CDR3 extends over 15 amino acids. Per the germline V gene, CDR1 is KGHSH and CDR2 is LQKENI.

This rearrangement joins TRBV28 to TRBJ1-5; D remains unclear. Looked up from germline, CDR1 is MDHEN and CDR2 is SYDVKM. This CDR3 is 15 amino acids long. Trimming stripped 3 bases from V and 0 bases from J, with 9 bases between. The CDR3 DNA is TGTGCCAGCAGTTTGAGAGACTATAGCAATCAGCCCCAGCATTTT. Translated, it gives CASSLRDYSNQPQHF.

This chain joins TRBV9 and TRBJ2-6, with D perhaps matching TRBD1 (6 bases). This CDR3 spans 20 amino acids. The V gene lost 3 bases and the J gene lost 0 bases, with 22 bases spanning the gap. Germline V CDR1 and CDR2: SGDLS, YYNGEE. CDR3 sequence: CASSGQESVPTSSGANVLTF. DNA of the CDR3: TGTGCCAGCAGCGGACAGGAATCGGTACCGACCAGCTCTGGGGCCAACGTCCTGACTTTC. Full variable domain (remainder filled in from reference TRBV9 and TRBJ2-6): DSGVTQTPKHLITATGQRVTLRCSPRSGDLSVYWYQQSLDQGLQFLIQYYNGEERAKGNILERFSAQQFPDLHSELNLSSLELGDSALYFCASSGQESVPTSSGANVLTFGAGSRLTVL.

The rearrangement uses TRBV7-2 and TRBJ1-5, with D possibly TRBD1 on 5 matching bases. This CDR3 contains 14 residues. Germline V gene sequence: CDR1 SGHTA, CDR2 FQGNSA. V lost 5 bases and J lost 3, with 11 bases in between. DNA of the CDR3: TGTGCCAGCAGCCCCGACAGTACCAATCAGCCCCAGCATTTT. Protein product: CASSPDSTNQPQHF.

The V call is TRBV5-1, the J call TRBJ1-1; the D is unclear. CDR1 is SGHRS and CDR2 is YFSETQ in the germline V gene. V was clipped by 0 bases and J by 14 bases, with 17 bases between them. The length of the CDR3 is 13 residues. CDR3: CASSLAGDRSLFF. As DNA, the CDR3 is TGCGCCAGCAGCTTGGCCGGAGACCGAAGCTTGTTCTTT.

The chain uses TRBV18 and TRBJ2-5, with 8 bases aligning to TRBD1. The CDR3 has 15 residues. Looked up from germline, CDR1 is KGHSH and CDR2 is LQKENI. V shed 5 bases, J shed 5 bases, and the junction held 10 bases outside the gene matches. The CDR3 bases are TGTGCCAGCTCAATCACAGGGGGATTCGGGGAGACCCAGTACTTC. This gives the protein CASSITGGFGETQYF.

The chain links TRBV10-1 to TRBJ2-7; D gene uncertain. The CDR3 is 14 residues long. Germline V gives CDR1 WNHNN, CDR2 SYGVQD (reference sequence). Trimming removed 5 bases from V and 2 bases from J, with 13 bases in between. Here the CDR3 reads CASSTPTNPYEQYF. As DNA, the CDR3 is TGCGCCAGCAGTACTCCGACAAACCCCTACGAGCAGTACTTC.

In this sample, this clone is medium-sized. The chain combines TRBV6-5 with TRBJ2-7, with a weak D call TRBD2 (6 bases). Germline V gene sequence: CDR1 MNHEY, CDR2 SVGAGI. Trimming took off 10 bases at V and 6 bases at J, with 16 bases between the two ends. The CDR3 is 12 residues long. The CDR3 DNA follows: TGTGCCACCACTTTAGGAGGGGTCGAGCAGTACTTC. Encoded protein: CATTLGGVEQYF.

The V and J genes are TRBV7-8 and TRBJ2-3; a possible D gene is TRBD2 (6 bases). The CDR3 spans 17 residues. Trimming cost V 5 bases and J 5 bases, with 23 bases left between them. CDR1 and CDR2 (germline): SGHVS, FQNEAQ. The CDR3: CASSQMGFERAGDTQYF. Here the CDR3 DNA reads TGTGCCAGCAGCCAAATGGGTTTTGAGCGGGCTGGAGATACGCAGTATTTT.

CDR3 sequence (DNA): TGTGCCATCAATTCGGGACAGGCGAATCAGCCCCAGCATTTT. Encoded protein: CAINSGQANQPQHF. The chain employs TRBV28 and TRBJ1-5; 8 bases fit TRBD1. Germline V gene data show CDR1 as MDHEN and CDR2 as SYDVKM. CDR3 size: 14 residues. V dropped 10 bases and J dropped 4; count of bases not matched to a gene: 9.

This chain links TRBV6-6 with TRBJ2-3, with D possibly being TRBD2 (5 bases). V lost 3 bases to trimming and J lost 0 bases, with 13 bases between them. CDR1 MNHNY and CDR2 SVGAGI come from the germline V gene (reference sequence). The CDR3 runs 16 residues. CDR3 sequence reads: CASSYSSRMSTDTQYF. The CDR3 DNA follows: TGTGCCAGCAGTTATTCTAGCCGCATGAGCACAGATACGCAGTATTTT.